This paragraph reports one T cell receptor (beta chain). There is no known antigen for this receptor. No base quality information exists; no much larger clone differs at one position. This entry comes from a study of CD8 T cells in Susac syndrome (dated by TCRdb to about 2019). The study in broad terms: Whether CD8+ T cell activation and differentiation in Susac syndrome was antigen driven was tested using repertoire sequencing. CD8+ T cell repertoire clonality was compared between some 13 healthy donors, about 14 Susac syndrome patients and 15 multiple sclerosis patients. What the study reported, not specific to this receptor: The number of individuals in the TCR sequencing and HLA analysis was acknowledged as relatively small.

Trimming takes 4 bases off V and 2 bases off J; junction bases not matched to a gene: 9. From a lookup of the germline V gene, CDR1 and CDR2 are SGHTA and FQGNSA. Measured from the cysteine to the phenylalanine, the CDR3 is 17 residues long. Only the CDR3 region is kept as DNA, spanning 51 bases read in frame from base 1. RNA was extracted using the RNeasy kit, and roughly 0.5 to 1 microgram was reverse transcribed with random hexamers. The immunoSEQ multiplex PCR assay, covering 54 Vbeta and 13 Jbeta segments, was used to amplify TCR beta CDR3 regions. PCR amplification bias was corrected using a synthetic template baseline for primer optimization and computational correction. Under the source paper's analysis protocol: Reads were assigned to V, D and J genes according to IMGT and analyzed in immunoSEQ Analyzer, with only productive sequences retained. Clonality was computed as one minus Shannon entropy normalized by log2 of the number of productive unique sequences. For each patient and control, public and private clones were evaluated among the 100 most prevalent clones. Susac-specific clones were defined as absent from healthy and MS cohorts, about 1,100 published viral clones and other ImmuneACCESS disease sequences. TCRdb reworked the public reads: Q25 trimming with fastp, MiXCR clone assembly, productive beta chains retained. Records with the same CDR3 protein are collapsed into one entry carrying the most frequent genes and DNA. The V and J calls, along with clone size, are taken from TCRdb and not from the paper's own processing. The sample records 100,000 to 150,000 distinct CDR3 sequences, approximately 95% of which are singletons. Roughly 0.29% of the sample comes from the top ten.

Peripheral blood CD8+ and CD4+ T cells from healthy donors, Susac syndrome patients and multiple sclerosis patients were profiled using high-throughput TCR beta sequencing. The multiple sclerosis controls were treatment-naive patients whose relapsing-remitting disease, either stable or active, fulfilled the revised McDonald criteria. Bulk CD8+ and CD4+ T cells were purified by magnetic negative isolation, while CD8+ TEMRA cells were enriched using FACS. Blood was collected in EDTA tubes and processed within 24 hours, with PBMCs isolated through density gradient centrifugation. PBMCs destined for TCR sequencing were cryopreserved in liquid nitrogen and later thawed in a 37 °C water bath. The sorted or isolated CD4+, CD8+ and CD8+ TEMRA cells had a purity of 90% or higher.

Sequencing input: CD8+ T cells from PBMCs. The V and J segments used are TRBV7-2 and TRBJ2-5; TRBD2 lines up with 11 middle nucleotides. This TCR derives from a human donor with multiple sclerosis. The sequenced DNA is TGTGCCAGCAGCTCCCCCACTAGCGGGGGTCCTCAAGAGACCCAGTACTTC. The encoded protein is CASSSPTSGGPQETQYF.